Below are 21 T cell receptor beta chains sequenced from a single sample in a study of blood T cell repertoires in COVID-19. This table comes from immunoSEQ multiplex PCR, and its TCRdb copy is limited to in-frame clones, with some not included. The data show around 130,000 clones, about four fifths seen once. The sample comprised peripheral blood. All receptors come from a woman in her sixties with acute or convalescent COVID-19.

The J gene is TRBJ1-5, the V gene TRBV6-5, with D uncertain. Germline assignment: CDR1 MNHEY and CDR2 SVGAGI. V lost 0 bases, J lost 7 bases, and 7 bases lay in between. CDR3 length equals 13 residues. The CDR3 sequence is CASSYSIEQPQHF. CDR3 DNA: TGTGCCAGCAGTTACTCGATAGAGCAGCCCCAGCATTTT.

V gene TRBV19 combines with J gene TRBJ1-2; 7 nucleotides line up with TRBD1. Looked up from germline, CDR1 is LNHDA and CDR2 is SQIVND (reference sequence). This CDR3 contains 12 residues. The V and J ends lost 8 bases and 4 bases, in that order; junction bases with no gene match: 4. CDR3 DNA sequence: TGTGCCAGTGCAGGGGGTAGCTATGGCTACACCTTC. Protein sequence: CASAGGSYGYTF.

The gene calls are TRBV7-7 and TRBJ2-5; D remains unclear. V was pared by 4 bases and J by 4 bases, with 10 bases between. Germline assignment: CDR1 SSHAT and CDR2 FNYEAQ (reference sequence). This CDR3 has 13 amino acids. The CDR3 here is CASSYSRVETQYF. In nucleotides, the CDR3 is TGTGCCAGCAGCTACTCCCGGGTAGAGACCCAGTACTTC.

The chain employs TRBV13 and TRBJ1-3; a possible D gene is TRBD1 (5 bases). Germline V CDR1 and CDR2: PRHDT, FYEKMQ (reference sequence). This CDR3 region has 14 residues. Trimming took 1 base from V and 3 from J, leaving 7 bases between them. CDR3 residues: CASSLAGLGNTIYF. CDR3 sequence (DNA): TGTGCCAGCAGCTTAGCAGGGCTTGGAAACACCATATATTTT.

The gene calls are TRBV11-2 and TRBJ2-5; maybe TRBD2 (7 bases). The V and J ends lost 0 bases and 2 bases respectively, with 16 bases between them. Germline assignment: CDR1 SGHAT and CDR2 FQNNGV. CDR3 size: 17 residues. The CDR3 DNA reads as TGTGCCAGCAGCTTAGATCTTCCCGGGGGGACACAAGAGACCCAGTACTTC. Encoded protein: CASSLDLPGGTQETQYF.

Here the CDR3 reads CASSSGHRADTQYF. The CDR3 DNA reads TGCGCCAGCAGCTCGGGACATAGGGCAGATACGCAGTATTTT. The V call is TRBV5-1, the J call TRBJ2-3; tentative D call: TRBD1 (6 bases). The V gene's germline CDR1 is SGHRS and CDR2 YFSETQ. This CDR3 region has 14 residues. V lost 3 bases, J lost 4 bases, and 12 bases lay in between.

The chain recombines TRBV19 with TRBJ1-1; D is possibly TRBD1 (5 bases). CDR3 length: 16 residues. Deletions cut 3 bases from V and 1 base from J, with 15 bases between. CDR1 and CDR2 from the germline V gene are LNHDA and SQIVND (reference sequence). Written as DNA, the CDR3 is TGTGCCAGTAGTATGGGTCCCTTTGGGGCGAACACTGAAGCTTTCTTT. Protein: CASSMGPFGANTEAFF.

The V gene is TRBV9, the J gene TRBJ2-4; TRBD1 is a possible D gene (5 bases). V was cut by 4 bases and J by 6 bases, with 17 bases left in between. The germline V gene has CDR1 SGDLS and CDR2 YYNGEE. This CDR3 has 15 residues. The CDR3 spells CASSSPVGAGNIQYF. Written as DNA, the CDR3 is TGTGCCAGCAGCTCCCCGGTAGGGGCTGGAAACATTCAGTACTTC. Full variable domain (outside the CDR3, taken from reference TRBV9 and TRBJ2-4): DSGVTQTPKHLITATGQRVTLRCSPRSGDLSVYWYQQSLDQGLQFLIQYYNGEERAKGNILERFSAQQFPDLHSELNLSSLELGDSALYFCASSSPVGAGNIQYFGAGTRLSVL.

The CDR3: CASSSGRSNQPQHF. For the CDR3, the DNA is TGTGCCAGCAGCTCAGGGAGGAGCAATCAGCCCCAGCATTTT. V gene TRBV11-2 combines with J gene TRBJ1-5; D perhaps matches TRBD1 (5 bases). V was clipped by 4 bases and J by 1 base, with 8 bases between them. The CDR3 loop spans 14 amino acids. Germline assignment: CDR1 SGHAT and CDR2 FQNNGV.

The V call is TRBV29-1, the J call TRBJ2-1; 9 bases line up with TRBD1. This CDR3 spans 14 amino acids. Per germline, CDR1 SQVTM and CDR2 ANQGSEA. Trimming took 7 bases from V and 6 from J; bases not matched to a gene: 10. The CDR3 sequence: CSGTSGQGRNEQFF. CDR3 sequence (DNA): TGCAGCGGTACCTCGGGACAGGGTCGCAATGAGCAGTTCTTC.

This chain joins TRBV6-5 and TRBJ1-1; TRBD1 aligns across 8 bases. The CDR3 is made up of 14 amino acids. Germline V lookup: CDR1 MNHEY, CDR2 SVGAGI. V shed 4 bases, J shed 5 bases, and the junction held 6 bases outside the gene matches. The CDR3: CASSWTGRITEAFF. The CDR3 nucleotides read TGTGCCAGCAGTTGGACAGGGAGGATTACTGAAGCTTTCTTT.

This clone came up once. The CDR3 here is CSVSREGLNTEAFF. CDR3 DNA sequence: TGCAGCGTGTCCCGGGAGGGTCTGAACACTGAAGCTTTCTTT. The V call is TRBV29-1, the J call TRBJ1-1, with unresolved D. Trimming left V 6 bases short and J 0 bases short, with 14 bases between. Germline lookup yields CDR1 SQVTM and CDR2 ANQGSEA. The CDR3 spans 14 residues.

The chain recombines TRBV6-4 with TRBJ2-2; D is ambiguous. V lost 3 bases and J lost 0, with 8 bases in between. The CDR3 loop spans 15 amino acids. Per germline, CDR1 MRHNA and CDR2 SNTAGT. CDR3 DNA: TGTGCCAGCAGTGAACAGTACGCGAACACCGGGGAGCTGTTTTTT. This sequence encodes CASSEQYANTGELFF.

This clone was seen only a few times. The gene calls are TRBV19 and TRBJ1-5; 8 nucleotides agree with TRBD1. Trimming cost V 5 bases and J 11 bases; bases outside gene matches: 11. Germline V gene sequence: CDR1 LNHDA, CDR2 SQIVND (reference sequence). The CDR3 extends over 14 amino acids. CDR3 sequence: CASSAPGQATAQHF. The CDR3 DNA follows: TGTGCCAGTAGTGCGCCGGGACAGGCCACGGCCCAGCATTTT.

The chain combines TRBV11-2 with TRBJ2-7, with TRBD1 matching 12 bases. From germline, CDR1 is SGHAT and CDR2 FQNNGV. There are 13 residues in the CDR3. The J segment lost 6 bases and the V segment lost 4 bases, leaving 1 base of the junction unmatched. Written as DNA, the CDR3 is TGTGCCAGCAGCTGGGACAGGGGGCGCGAGCAGTACTTC. It codes for CASSWDRGREQYF.

The chain carries TRBV6-1 and TRBJ2-1; 9 nucleotides align to TRBD1. J lost 6 bases, V lost 3 bases, and 9 bases had no gene match. The CDR3 runs 16 residues. Looked up from germline, CDR1 is MNHNS and CDR2 is SASEGT. The CDR3 reads CASSENFGTGLNEQFF. CDR3 DNA sequence: TGTGCCAGCAGTGAGAACTTCGGGACAGGGCTCAATGAGCAGTTCTTC.

This clone was detected only once. The chain carries TRBV12-3 or TRBV12-4 and TRBJ1-1; D may be TRBD1 (5 bases). The CDR3 consists of 12 residues. Trimming took 7 bases from V and 7 from J, leaving 13 bases between them. The CDR3 coding sequence is TGTGCCAGCACCTTGGGCCAGGGTGAAGCTTTCTTT. This gives the protein CASTLGQGEAFF.

The chain couples TRBV2 to TRBJ1-4; 7 positions match TRBD1. Germline loops: CDR1 SNHLY, CDR2 FYNNEI. The CDR3 has 16 residues. J was trimmed by 4 bases and V by 6 bases; bases with no gene match: 11. The CDR3 sequence: CASRGTVSRINEKLFF. For the CDR3, the DNA is TGTGCCAGCAGGGGGACAGTATCGAGGATTAATGAAAAACTGTTTTTT.

This chain joins TRBV27 and TRBJ1-1; no firm D call. Trimming took 5 bases from V and 1 from J, leaving 11 bases between them. Germline V gene data show CDR1 as MNHEY and CDR2 as SMNVEV (reference sequence). This CDR3 is 14 amino acids long. The DNA of the CDR3 is TGTGCCAGCAGTCCTGGCACAGAGAACACTGAAGCTTTCTTT. The encoded protein is CASSPGTENTEAFF.

The J gene is TRBJ1-1, the V gene TRBV29-1; 9 bases are shared with TRBD1. The length of the CDR3 is 15 residues. Trimming took 7 bases from V and 3 from J; bases not matched to a gene: 12. CDR1 and CDR2 (germline): SQVTM, ANQGSEA. The CDR3 reads CSAPYRGRSDTEAFF. The CDR3 region has the DNA TGCAGCGCCCCCTACAGGGGGCGTTCGGACACTGAAGCTTTCTTT.

J is TRBJ1-4 and V is TRBV12-3 or TRBV12-4, with TRBD1 matching 7 bases. CDR3 length: 12 residues. The V gene end was trimmed by 6 bases and the J gene end by 11 bases; junction bases not matched to a gene: 6. CDR3 nucleotide sequence: TGTGCCAGCAGCCTGGGGACAGCTAAACTGTTTTTT. Translation gives CASSLGTAKLFF.